This TCR beta chain was found in a study of blood T cell repertoires in COVID-19. The overall study: Samples of COVID-19 (acute and convalescent) were obtained from the United States, Italy and Spain. PBMCs, B-cell-depleted T cells, or T cells provided the cDNA or gDNA that made up the material.

Germline lookup yields CDR1 SNHLY and CDR2 FYNNEI. CDR3 size: 14 residues. The trim removed 7 bases at V and 3 bases at J, leaving 7 bases unmatched. Original data processing: Nucleated cell counts were estimated from reference gene primer amplification. Clones were read by immunoSEQ multiplex PCR, and TCRdb kept only the in-frame ones, dropping some. V and J calls and clone size follow that table, whereas D and trimming were derived from the DNA. The profile shows approximately 150,000 clones, 81% of them singletons. The V and J genes are TRBV2 and TRBJ2-7; 9 bases fit TRBD1. This sequence originates from a human donor in a cohort sampled during active COVID-19. The sequencing input was peripheral blood. The CDR3 sequence: CASNTGTGIYEQYF. The CDR3 coding sequence is TGTGCCAGCAATACCGGGACAGGGATCTACGAGCAGTACTTC.